This entry lists 10 T cell receptor beta chains sequenced from one sample in a study of cytomegalovirus exposure and HLA in healthy donors. Researchers ran the PCR with 60 Vbeta and 13 Jbeta primers. The data were produced by immunoSEQ multiplex PCR, yet TCRdb's version contains in-frame clones alone and is incomplete. The sample includes approximately 110,000 clones. Material for sequencing was PBMCs. The receptors come from a man aged 18 to 35 in good health and CMV-seronegative.

The V call is TRBV6-1, the J call TRBJ2-1; 12 bases align to TRBD2. Germline V gene sequence: CDR1 MNHNS, CDR2 SASEGT. CDR3 length equals 16 residues. Losses at the gene ends were 4 bases for V and 8 bases for J; bases not matched to a gene: 9. CDR3 loop: CASSGGLAGIGYEQFF. The CDR3 DNA reads as TGTGCCAGCAGTGGCGGACTAGCGGGAATAGGGTATGAGCAGTTCTTC.

The chain uses TRBV29-1 and TRBJ1-1; 10 positions agree with TRBD1. From germline, CDR1 is SQVTM and CDR2 ANQGSEA. The CDR3 has 15 residues. The trim removed 3 bases at V and 4 bases at J, leaving 8 bases unmatched. The CDR3 DNA sequence: TGCAGCGTTGACCGACAGGGGGCTCTGGGCACTGAAGCTTTCTTT. It encodes CSVDRQGALGTEAFF.

This rearrangement joins TRBV28 to TRBJ1-2, with D unresolved. CDR3 length: 11 residues. V lost 7 bases and J 1 base, leaving 4 bases between the germline ends. The germline V gene has CDR1 MDHEN and CDR2 SYDVKM. The chain's CDR3 is CASTHNYGYTF. CDR3 in DNA: TGTGCCAGCACCCATAACTATGGCTACACCTTC.

The chain recombines TRBV5-5 with TRBJ2-7, with D possibly TRBD2 on 6 matching bases. The germline V gene encodes CDR1 SGHKS and CDR2 YYEKEE (reference sequence). This CDR3 comprises 13 residues. V lost 4 bases, J lost 12 bases, and 20 bases lay in between. The CDR3 DNA reads as TGTGCCAGCAGCCCCGGTGGGGGGAACTTACGGTACTTC. Its protein is CASSPGGGNLRYF.

The CDR3 DNA follows: TGTGCCAGCTCACCACAAGAGTATCCGGGACAGGGGTTCGAGAACACTGAAGCTTTCTTT. This translates into CASSPQEYPGQGFENTEAFF. This chain joins TRBV18 and TRBJ1-1, with TRBD1 identical over 10 bases. The CDR3 spans 20 residues. With 1 base clipped from V and 1 base from J, the junction kept 15 bases outside the gene matches. Germline V gene lookup returns CDR1 KGHSH and CDR2 LQKENI. The variable domain in full, with the rest retrieved from reference TRBV18 and TRBJ1-1, is NAGVMQNPRHLVRRRGQEARLRCSPMKGHSHVYWYRQLPEEGLKFMVYLQKENIIDESGMPKERFSAEFPKEGPSILRIQQVVRGDSAAYFCASSPQEYPGQGFENTEAFFGQGTRLTVV.

J is TRBJ2-2 and V is TRBV9, with TRBD2 matching over 8 bases. Germline CDR1 reads SGDLS; CDR2 reads YYNGEE. The CDR3 spans 20 residues. V was clipped by 4 bases and J by 6 bases; unmatched bases: 23. DNA for the CDR3: TGTGCCAGCAGCCTCAACCCCCAGCGGGGGCAACGTAGGGCCCCCGGGGAGCTGTTTTTT. It codes for CASSLNPQRGQRRAPGELFF.

The rearrangement joins TRBV20-1 to TRBJ2-7; D may be TRBD1 (6 bases). Germline CDR1 DFQATT, CDR2 SNEGSKA (reference sequence). V was trimmed by 7 bases and J by 3 bases, leaving 10 bases between them. The CDR3 consists of 11 residues. CDR3 sequence: CSGGDIYEQYF. The CDR3 region has the DNA TGCAGTGGTGGGGACATCTACGAGCAGTACTTC.

This CDR3 is CASSGGGGIYEQYF. The DNA of the CDR3 is TGTGCCAGCAGCGGGGGCGGGGGGATCTACGAGCAGTACTTC. V is TRBV27 and J is TRBJ2-7, with TRBD2 matching 8 bases. Germline V gene lookup returns CDR1 MNHEY and CDR2 SMNVEV (reference sequence). Trimming removed 6 bases from V and 3 bases from J; junction bases left unmatched: 7. The CDR3 length is 14 residues.

V is TRBV5-1 and J is TRBJ1-5, with D tentatively TRBD1 (6 bases). Trimming stripped 0 bases from V and 0 bases from J, with 10 bases between. The length of the CDR3 is 16 residues. The germline gives CDR1 SGHRS, CDR2 YFSETQ. The DNA for the CDR3 is TGCGCCAGCAGCTTGGGGGCAGGGGATAGCAATCAGCCCCAGCATTTT. It is translated as CASSLGAGDSNQPQHF. Full variable domain (outside the CDR3, taken from reference TRBV5-1 and TRBJ1-5): KAGVTQTPRYLIKTRGQQVTLSCSPISGHRSVSWYQQTPGQGLQFLFEYFSETQRNKGNFPGRFSGRQFSNSRSEMNVSTLELGDSALYLCASSLGAGDSNQPQHFGDGTRLSIL.

This chain joins TRBV5-5 and TRBJ2-2; 10 positions agree with TRBD2. Trimming cost V 0 bases and J 6 bases; bases outside gene matches: 8. Germline CDR1 is SGHKS and CDR2 is YYEKEE (reference sequence). The CDR3 contains 17 residues. The DNA for the CDR3 is TGTGCCAGCAGCTTGGTACCTAGCGGGGGTTCTGCCGGGGAGCTGTTTTTT. Its protein is CASSLVPSGGSAGELFF.